This passage covers 15 T cell receptor beta chains from one sample sequenced in a study of blood T cell repertoires in COVID-19 (dated by TCRdb to 2018 to 2021). Library method: the immunoSEQ multiplex PCR assay. TCRdb holds this immuneACCESS table with in-frame rearrangements only. Some clones are missing; in checked studies, unresolved V genes explain under half, and the rest has no known cause. The sample contains 300,000 to 400,000 clones, 86% of them found a single time. The ten largest account for approximately 4% of the sample. Material for sequencing was PBMCs or T cells enriched from blood (not recorded which). The receptors come from a woman aged 40 to 49 with acute COVID-19.

This sequence joins TRBV19 and TRBJ2-2, with TRBD1 identical over 7 bases. V lost 7 bases to trimming and J lost 1 base; unmatched junction nucleotides: 3. CDR1 is LNHDA and CDR2 is SQIVND in the germline V gene (reference sequence). This CDR3 contains 14 residues. CDR3 nucleotides: TGTGCCAGTACGAGGGGGCTGAACACCGGGGAGCTGTTTTTT. It codes for CASTRGLNTGELFF.

This chain joins TRBV19 and TRBJ2-1, with 9 bases matching TRBD2. Germline trimming cut 1 base from V and 9 bases from J; bases unmatched to any gene: 10. The CDR3 loop spans 16 amino acids. Germline values: CDR1 LNHDA, CDR2 SQIVND (reference sequence). CDR3 coding DNA: TGTGCCAGTAGTATAGCCCGGACTAGCGCGTACGGTGAGCAGTTCTTC. Its protein product is CASSIARTSAYGEQFF.

The V gene is TRBV21-1, the J gene TRBJ2-6; the table's D call TRBD1 went unverified against the DNA. TRBV21-1 has pseudogene status. The CDR3 loop spans 18 amino acids. This CDR3 reads CASSTPGQYDSGANVLTF. The CDR3 DNA sequence: TGTGCCAGCAGCACCCCGGGACAGTACGATTCTGGGGCCAACGTCCTGACTTTC.

For this clone: This specimen includes other DNA sequences encoding the same CDR3. This sequence joins TRBV9 and TRBJ1-5, with 9 bases that match TRBD1. The CDR3 spans 14 residues. Germline CDR1 reads SGDLS; CDR2 reads YYNGEE. The V and J ends lost 3 bases and 4 bases, in that order; junction bases with no gene match: 2. The CDR3, as DNA: TGTGCCAGCAGCGCCGGACAGGGGAATCAGCCCCAGCATTTT. Translated, it gives CASSAGQGNQPQHF.

The table lists this clone with a few counts. The rearrangement uses TRBV7-6 and TRBJ2-5; 8 nucleotides line up with TRBD1. The junction had 9 bases not matched to a gene; V was cut back by 4 bases and J by 5 bases. The CDR3 is made up of 15 amino acids. The germline V gene has CDR1 SGHVS and CDR2 FNYEAQ. Written as DNA, the CDR3 is TGTGCCAGCAGCTCGGACACAGGGGGATGGGAGACCCAGTACTTC. It yields the protein CASSSDTGGWETQYF. The whole variable domain, remainder taken from reference TRBV7-6 and TRBJ2-5, is GAGVSQSPRYKVTKRGQDVALRCDPISGHVSLYWYRQALGQGPEFLTYFNYEAQQDKSGLPNDRFSAERPEGSISTLTIQRTEQRDSAMYRCASSSDTGGWETQYFGPGTRLLVL.

The V gene is TRBV21-1, the J gene TRBJ1-2; the D call TRBD1 from the table was never checked on the DNA. TRBV21-1 is a known pseudogene. The CDR3 spans 12 residues. The CDR3 DNA reads TGTGCCAGCAGCAAATCTCAGGGCGGCTACACCTTC. Amino acids: CASSKSQGGYTF.

In its sample, this clone was seen a few times. V is TRBV7-8 and J is TRBJ1-1; D call uncertain. Between the trimmed V and J ends, which lost 5 bases and 6 bases, there was a span of 22 bases. This CDR3 region has 16 residues. Germline CDR1 SGHVS, CDR2 FQNEAQ. Here the CDR3 DNA reads TGTGCCAGCAGCGAGACAACCTCTAATTTAATAGCTGAAGCTTTCTTT. Residues: CASSETTSNLIAEAFF.

The rearrangement links TRBV7-9 to TRBJ2-3; TRBD2 aligns across 8 bases. This CDR3 is built from 16 residues. Germline CDR1 SEHNR, CDR2 FQNEAQ (reference sequence). V lost 2 bases and J lost 2; bases outside the gene matches: 6. CDR3 residues: CASSLREGTNTDTQYF. CDR3 DNA: TGTGCCAGCAGCTTACGGGAGGGGACAAACACAGATACGCAGTATTTT. Using reference TRBV7-9 and TRBJ2-3 for the parts outside the CDR3, the full variable domain is DTGVSQNPRHKITKRGQNVTFRCDPISEHNRLYWYRQTLGQGPEFLTYFQNEAQLEKSRLLSDRFSAERPKGSFSTLEIQRTEQGDSAMYLCASSLREGTNTDTQYFGPGTRLTVL.

The chain employs TRBV7-9 and TRBJ2-1, with D perhaps matching TRBD1 (6 bases). The CDR3 has 18 amino acids. Germline-derived CDR1 and CDR2 are SEHNR and FQNEAQ (reference sequence). Between the trimmed V and J ends, which lost 2 bases and 1 base, there was a span of 18 bases. The CDR3 DNA reads TGTGCCAGCAGCTTAATTTGGAAACAGGGAGTATCCTACAATGAGCAGTTCTTC. This translates into CASSLIWKQGVSYNEQFF. The variable domain in full, with the rest retrieved from reference TRBV7-9 and TRBJ2-1, is DTGVSQNPRHKITKRGQNVTFRCDPISEHNRLYWYRQTLGQGPEFLTYFQNEAQLEKSRLLSDRFSAERPKGSFSTLEIQRTEQGDSAMYLCASSLIWKQGVSYNEQFFGPGTRLTVL.

CDR3 nucleotides: TGTGCCAGCGGGCGGGAGCCCGGAGTTCAGCAGTACTTC. Encoded protein: CASGREPGVQQYF. The chain links TRBV2 to TRBJ2-7; TRBD2 agrees at 7 bases. Germline V lookup: CDR1 SNHLY, CDR2 FYNNEI. The CDR3 length is 13 residues. Unmatched junction bases numbered 12, after V lost 8 bases and J lost 8 bases. Together with reference TRBV2 and TRBJ2-7, the CDR3 gives the full variable domain: EPEVTQTPSHQVTQMGQEVILRCVPISNHLYFYWYRQILGQKVEFLVSFYNNEISEKSEIFDDQFSVERPDGSNFTLKIRSTKLEDSAMYFCASGREPGVQQYFGPGTRLTVT.

The chain joins TRBV28 to TRBJ1-1, with a weak D call TRBD1 (6 bases). Trimming removed 2 bases from V and 4 bases from J, with 29 bases in between. Germline V gives CDR1 MDHEN, CDR2 SYDVKM. The CDR3 runs 20 residues. The CDR3 sequence is CASSLGPGTHSKGVSTEAFF. In nucleotides, the CDR3 is TGTGCCAGCAGTTTAGGACCAGGGACACACTCAAAGGGTGTATCCACTGAAGCTTTCTTT. The whole variable domain, remainder taken from reference TRBV28 and TRBJ1-1, is DVKVTQSSRYLVKRTGEKVFLECVQDMDHENMFWYRQDPGLGLRLIYFSYDVKMKEKGDIPEGYSVSREKKERFSLILESASTNQTSMYLCASSLGPGTHSKGVSTEAFFGQGTRLTVV.

CDR3 amino acids: CAIKRGQENTEAFF. DNA of the CDR3: TGTGCCATCAAACGCGGGCAGGAGAACACTGAAGCTTTCTTT. The chain has TRBV10-3 and TRBJ1-1; no definite D call. The CDR3 sequence is 14 residues long. The germline V gene encodes CDR1 ENHRY and CDR2 SYGVKD. Trimming removed 7 bases at V and 1 base at J, with 13 bases between.

The chain recombines TRBV5-4 with TRBJ2-5; no clear D gene. This CDR3 comprises 14 residues. V lost 0 bases and J 5 bases, leaving 11 bases between the germline ends. Germline V gives CDR1 SGHNT, CDR2 YYREEE (reference sequence). The CDR3 protein is CASSLEASSETQYF. The DNA of the CDR3 is TGTGCCAGCAGCTTGGAGGCTAGTTCGGAGACCCAGTACTTC. The entire variable domain, with the rest obtained from reference TRBV5-4 and TRBJ2-5, is as follows: ETGVTQSPTHLIKTRGQQVTLRCSSQSGHNTVSWYQQALGQGPQFIFQYYREEENGRGNFPPRFSGLQFPNYSSELNVNALELDDSALYLCASSLEASSETQYFGPGTRLLVL.

This sequence joins TRBV20-1 and TRBJ2-7; D might be TRBD2 (7 bases). Germline V gene sequence: CDR1 DFQATT, CDR2 SNEGSKA (reference sequence). The CDR3 sequence is 14 residues long. The V gene lost 3 bases and the J gene lost 4 bases, with 16 bases spanning the gap. The CDR3 bases are TGCAGTGCTAGTAAGCCGGGGGGCGGTTACGAGCAGTACTTC. Its protein product is CSASKPGGGYEQYF.

The chain couples TRBV6-5 to TRBJ2-2; D might be TRBD1 (6 bases). This CDR3 is 15 amino acids long. Trimming removed 6 bases at V and 0 bases at J, with 11 bases between. Germline CDR1 and CDR2: MNHEY and SVGAGI. CDR3 coding DNA: TGTGCCAGCAGACTCGACAGGTCGAACACCGGGGAGCTGTTTTTT. The encoded protein is CASRLDRSNTGELFF.